Listed below are T cell receptor beta chains from one sample, sequenced in a study of Graves' ophthalmopathy and Graves' hyperthyroidism. Each CDR3 protein is one row after TCRdb ran MiXCR on the multiplex PCR reads. The table has 500,000 to 600,000 distinct CDR3 sequences, 39% seen once. The sample comprised peripheral blood or thyroid tissue (not recorded which). The receptor set was obtained from an adult man with Graves' hyperthyroidism. Both conserved end residues are part of each CDR3. The order of the fields is J gene, V gene, CDR3 protein.

J gene: TRBJ1-2; V gene: TRBV7-8; CDR3 protein: CASSLGPGQGYGYTF
J gene: TRBJ1-6; V gene: TRBV2; CDR3 protein: CASSLDNSPLHF
J gene: TRBJ2-7; V gene: TRBV7-7; CDR3 protein: CASSLGSGSVDEQDF
J gene: TRBJ2-5; V gene: TRBV29-1; CDR3 protein: CSAAGTGGQETQYF
J gene: TRBJ2-7; V gene: TRBV28; CDR3 protein: CASSIWQGAFDEQYF
J gene: TRBJ2-2; V gene: TRBV2; CDR3 protein: CASSYQTGELFF
J gene: TRBJ1-3; V gene: TRBV19; CDR3 protein: CASRFVDTIYF
J gene: TRBJ1-1; V gene: TRBV20-1; CDR3 protein: CSARDKRNTEAFF
J gene: TRBJ2-3; V gene: TRBV14; CDR3 protein: CASSQRTGLGDTQYF
J gene: TRBJ2-2; V gene: TRBV7-9; CDR3 protein: CASRDNSGSAGELFF
J gene: TRBJ1-3; V gene: TRBV5-4; CDR3 protein: CASSGWAQGNGNTIYF
J gene: TRBJ1-2; V gene: TRBV18; CDR3 protein: CASSPRGDWDGYTF
J gene: TRBJ1-1; V gene: TRBV7-9; CDR3 protein: CASSLGLDSAAF
J gene: TRBJ1-4; V gene: TRBV7-9; CDR3 protein: CASSFGGANEKLFF
J gene: TRBJ1-5; V gene: TRBV19; CDR3 protein: CASSPDRADSNQPQHF
J gene: TRBJ1-5; V gene: TRBV30; CDR3 protein: CAWSVFEGGQPQHF
J gene: TRBJ2-7; V gene: TRBV20-1; CDR3 protein: CSARGAAFSRTEQYF
J gene: TRBJ1-2; V gene: TRBV24-1; CDR3 protein: CATSDSPRAGDSNYGYTF
J gene: TRBJ2-6; V gene: TRBV9; CDR3 protein: CASSPPTGSSGANVLTF
J gene: TRBJ2-7; V gene: TRBV5-4; CDR3 protein: CATALSGGQTYEQYF
J gene: TRBJ1-2; V gene: TRBV11-3; CDR3 protein: CASSLHRGRMHGYTF
J gene: TRBJ2-6; V gene: TRBV29-1; CDR3 protein: CSVEGPVGANVLTF
J gene: TRBJ1-1; V gene: TRBV12-3/TRBV12-4; CDR3 protein: CASSQDGVKRTRNTEAFF
J gene: TRBJ2-5; V gene: TRBV29-1; CDR3 protein: CSVDVGETQYF
J gene: TRBJ1-4; V gene: TRBV27; CDR3 protein: CASSQAGTGSDTNEKLFF
J gene: TRBJ2-7; V gene: TRBV7-2; CDR3 protein: CAVEGGGDEQYF
J gene: TRBJ2-2; V gene: TRBV19; CDR3 protein: CASSMLGWELAGSGGELFF
J gene: TRBJ2-7; V gene: TRBV20-1; CDR3 protein: CSARAAGFSYEQYF
J gene: TRBJ2-5; V gene: TRBV7-2; CDR3 protein: CASSTGQTIQETQYF
J gene: TRBJ2-7; V gene: TRBV7-2; CDR3 protein: CATKPGGGSYEQYF
J gene: TRBJ2-5; V gene: TRBV7-9; CDR3 protein: CASSLDSPNQPQYF
J gene: TRBJ1-5; V gene: TRBV10-3; CDR3 protein: CASSTVVQHF
J gene: TRBJ1-3; V gene: TRBV7-7; CDR3 protein: CASSLSIGQGHF
J gene: NA; V gene: TRBV2; CDR3 protein: CASRRGGSGNEQFF
J gene: TRBJ1-4; V gene: TRBV27; CDR3 protein: CASSQGTGGEKLFF
J gene: TRBJ1-5; V gene: TRBV28; CDR3 protein: CASSPGQFRQPQHF
J gene: TRBJ2-7; V gene: TRBV6-5; CDR3 protein: CASSVGTGVREQYF
J gene: TRBJ2-2; V gene: TRBV5-1; CDR3 protein: CASSLGTPGLAGGWTGELFF
J gene: TRBJ2-2; V gene: TRBV7-9; CDR3 protein: CASSLLLAGLNTGELFF
J gene: NA; V gene: TRBV5-1; CDR3 protein: CASSFLAREGGEQFF
J gene: TRBJ2-7; V gene: TRBV2; CDR3 protein: CASCRDRDYEQYF
J gene: TRBJ1-2; V gene: TRBV6-5; CDR3 protein: CASSPGDSIDSYIF
J gene: TRBJ2-5; V gene: TRBV11-2; CDR3 protein: CASSLGDSGGAREETQYF
J gene: TRBJ1-2; V gene: TRBV7-6; CDR3 protein: CASSPGDRNLNYGYTF
J gene: TRBJ2-7; V gene: TRBV29-1; CDR3 protein: CSVEKGAEQYF
J gene: TRBJ1-5; V gene: TRBV15; CDR3 protein: CATSRVDQPQHF
J gene: TRBJ1-5; V gene: TRBV6-1; CDR3 protein: CASSELWGGNQPQHF
J gene: TRBJ1-1; V gene: TRBV30; CDR3 protein: CAWSHMVGTEAFF
J gene: TRBJ1-6; V gene: TRBV2; CDR3 protein: CAGRKGGDPRLHF
J gene: TRBJ1-2; V gene: TRBV28; CDR3 protein: CASLSETRGVRAGYTF
J gene: TRBJ1-1; V gene: TRBV15; CDR3 protein: CATSKGQDPEAFF
J gene: TRBJ1-5; V gene: TRBV20-1; CDR3 protein: CSAAALGRASNQPQHF
J gene: TRBJ1-3; V gene: TRBV4-1; CDR3 protein: CASSPGPNSGNTIYF